The T cell receptor beta chain under discussion was sequenced for a study of T cell repertoires in cytomegalovirus infection. About the research overall: The study used recently identified HLA-C-restricted and well-studied HLA-B-restricted CMV epitopes. An indication of both CMV infection and matching HLA type came from public TCR beta signatures. Points from the study as a whole: Dominating the ex vivo response were TCR beta clonotypes that were CMV-specific and HLA-C-restricted.

TCRdb reprocessed the reads with MiXCR, giving one entry per CDR3 protein. The sample yields about a million distinct CDR3 sequences, roughly 31% seen once. This clonotype was detected only a few times. As yet, its antigen is unknown. This receptor was identified in a human donor in good health (CMV status not recorded). Some clones in this sample may be carry-over from other donors' samples. The source material was cultured CD8+ T cells from PBMCs, sampled from culture after CMV antigen stimulation.

CDR3 in amino acids: CASSEGWNEQFF. The CDR3 bases are TGTGCCAGCAGTGAAGGGTGGAATGAGCAGTTCTTC. The genes are TRBV6-1 and TRBJ2-1, with D unclear. The CDR3 sequence is 12 residues long. Germline CDR1 and CDR2: MNHNS and SASEGT. With 1 base removed from V and 7 bases from J, the gap between germline ends came to 5 bases.